Each of the 22 T cell receptor beta chains below was sequenced from the same sample in a study of siplizumab effects on memory and regulatory T cells (dated by TCRdb to the late 2010s). Library method: the immunoSEQ multiplex PCR assay. Here the immuneACCESS table is served through TCRdb, limited to in-frame sequences with V and J called. Missing clones are a known gap in these copies; in checked studies unresolved V genes cover under half, and the rest lacks a known reason. Recorded for this sample are approximately 100,000 clones; 92% of them occurred a single time. In total, the top ten clones hold more than 0.65% of the sample. The sample consisted of Tregs sorted from blood. The source is a human donor in good health.

The rearrangement uses TRBV6-6 and TRBJ2-7; either TRBD1 or TRBD2 may supply D (5 bases each). CDR1 and CDR2 from the germline V gene are MNHNY and SVGAGI (reference sequence). V was shortened by 10 bases and J by 4 bases, with 20 bases between the two germline ends. The CDR3 is 14 residues long. In nucleotides, the CDR3 is TGTGCCACACAGGCCGGGGCAGCGGAGTACGAGCAGTACTTC. It encodes CATQAGAAEYEQYF.

This chain uses TRBV4-1 with TRBJ1-2; tentative D call: TRBD1 (6 bases). This CDR3 is built from 15 residues. CDR1 MGHRA and CDR2 YSYEKL come from the germline V gene. V was shortened by 4 bases and J by 4 bases, with 16 bases between the two germline ends. This CDR3 is CASSPGGRSFYGYTF. The CDR3, as DNA: TGCGCCAGCAGCCCCGGGGGGCGATCCTTCTATGGCTACACCTTC.

The chain joins TRBV28 to TRBJ1-5, with D possibly matching TRBD1 (5 bases). Germline values: CDR1 MDHEN, CDR2 SYDVKM. This CDR3 is 14 amino acids long. V was clipped by 1 base and J by 6 bases, with 10 bases between them. CDR3 sequence reads: CASSLSQGIQPQHF. For the CDR3, the DNA is TGTGCCAGCAGTTTATCTCAGGGTATTCAGCCCCAGCATTTT.

The rearrangement uses TRBV11-1 and TRBJ2-7; TRBD2 aligns across 11 bases. This CDR3 is built from 15 residues. Germline lookup yields CDR1 SGHAT and CDR2 FQDESV (reference sequence). V lost 1 base to trimming and J lost 3 bases; unmatched junction nucleotides: 2. The CDR3 loop is CASSLGLAGNYEQYF. CDR3 coding DNA: TGTGCCAGCAGCTTAGGACTAGCGGGAAACTACGAGCAGTACTTC. The full variable domain, with the rest looked up from reference TRBV11-1 and TRBJ2-7, is EAEVAQSPRYKITEKSQAVAFWCDPISGHATLYWYRQILGQGPELLVQFQDESVVDDSQLPKDRFSAERLKGVDSTLKIQPAELGDSAMYLCASSLGLAGNYEQYFGPGTRLTVT.

On this clone: One end of the junction does not line up with germline, which may come from a read error. This same CDR3 is encoded by further DNA sequences in the sample. This chain uses TRBV30 with TRBJ1-2; the D gene is possibly TRBD1 (5 bases). Germline V gene lookup returns CDR1 GTSNPN and CDR2 SVGIG (reference sequence). The CDR3 runs 14 residues. The DNA for the CDR3 is TGCGCCTGGAGTGATGGACATTCTAACTATGGCTACACCTTC. Residues: CAWSDGHSNYGYTF.

V is TRBV18 and J is TRBJ1-2; the D is unclear. Trimming took off 3 bases at V and 0 bases at J, with 5 bases between the two ends. Germline V gene data show CDR1 as KGHSH and CDR2 as LQKENI. CDR3 length: 13 residues. CDR3 coding DNA: TGTGCCAGCTCACCCGACACTAACTATGGCTACACCTTC. Translating gives CASSPDTNYGYTF.

The rearrangement links TRBV9 to TRBJ2-3; D uncertain. The CDR3 consists of 12 residues. Trimming took 4 bases from V and 3 from J, leaving 6 bases between them. The germline V gene encodes CDR1 SGDLS and CDR2 YYNGEE. CDR3 sequence reads: CASSQLTDTQYF. Written as DNA, the CDR3 is TGTGCCAGCAGCCAACTGACAGATACGCAGTATTTT. Together with reference TRBV9 and TRBJ2-3, the CDR3 gives the full variable domain: DSGVTQTPKHLITATGQRVTLRCSPRSGDLSVYWYQQSLDQGLQFLIQYYNGEERAKGNILERFSAQQFPDLHSELNLSSLELGDSALYFCASSQLTDTQYFGPGTRLTVL.

This sequence joins TRBV5-1 and TRBJ2-3; unclear D gene. The CDR3 runs to 13 residues. Germline CDR1 SGHRS, CDR2 YFSETQ. The V end lost 0 bases, the J end lost 2 bases, and 4 bases lay between the germline ends. The CDR3 reads CASSLGNTDTQYF. In nucleotides, the CDR3 is TGCGCCAGCAGCTTGGGGAACACAGATACGCAGTATTTT.

The chain joins TRBV10-3 to TRBJ1-2; TRBD1 might be the D (6 bases). Trimming took 6 bases from V and 8 from J, leaving 22 bases between them. CDR3 size: 15 residues. Germline V gene sequence: CDR1 ENHRY, CDR2 SYGVKD. Here the CDR3 DNA reads TGTGCCATCAGGGGGTATCGGGCAGGGGACGGGGGCTACACCTTC. Translation: CAIRGYRAGDGGYTF.

The chain joins TRBV11-2 to TRBJ2-5; no firm D call. Germline CDR1 SGHAT, CDR2 FQNNGV. Between the trimmed V and J ends, which lost 1 base and 5 bases, there was a span of 14 bases. This CDR3 has 15 amino acids. In DNA form, the CDR3 reads TGTGCCAGCAGCTTAGGACGGCTAGATCAGGAGACCCAGTACTTC. Its translation: CASSLGRLDQETQYF. The full variable domain, in which reference TRBV11-2 and TRBJ2-5 provide the parts outside the CDR3, is EAGVAQSPRYKIIEKRQSVAFWCNPISGHATLYWYQQILGQGPKLLIQFQNNGVVDDSQLPKDRFSAERLKGVDSTLKIQPAKLEDSAVYLCASSLGRLDQETQYFGPGTRLLVL.

The DNA of the CDR3 is TGTGCCAGCTCACCTACAGGGCTCAATAATAATTCACCCCTCCACTTT. Protein sequence: CASSPTGLNNNSPLHF. V is TRBV18 and J is TRBJ1-6; a weak D match, TRBD1 (6 bases). The germline gives CDR1 KGHSH, CDR2 LQKENI. The CDR3 covers 16 residues. The V gene lost 3 bases and the J gene lost 5 bases, with 14 bases spanning the gap.

About this clone itself: This same CDR3 is encoded by further DNA sequences in the sample. This chain joins TRBV11-3 and TRBJ2-3; D is perhaps TRBD1 (5 bases). This CDR3 has 14 amino acids. From germline, CDR1 is SGHNT and CDR2 YENEEA. V was pared by 1 base and J by 0 bases, with 5 bases between. CDR3 region: CASSLGGSTDTQYF. The CDR3 nucleotides are TGTGCCAGCAGCTTAGGGGGCAGCACAGATACGCAGTATTTT.

The chain combines TRBV6-5 with TRBJ2-7; 10 positions agree with TRBD1. This CDR3 comprises 15 residues. The germline gives CDR1 MNHEY, CDR2 SVGAGI. Germline trimming cut 2 bases from V and 0 bases from J; bases unmatched to any gene: 1. CDR3 DNA sequence: TGTGCCAGCAGTTACAGGGACAGGGGCTCCTACGAGCAGTACTTC. Translated: CASSYRDRGSYEQYF.

The chain combines TRBV5-1 with TRBJ1-1; D is possibly TRBD1 (5 bases). V was shortened by 5 bases and J by 7 bases, with 15 bases between the two germline ends. This CDR3 has 13 residues. Germline lookup yields CDR1 SGHRS and CDR2 YFSETQ. CDR3 coding DNA: TGCGCCAGCAGGCCGGGACTGCAGTTTGAAGCTTTCTTT. It specifies CASRPGLQFEAFF.

This clone was seen only a few times. The chain has TRBV2 and TRBJ2-7, with D hard to call. Germline assignment: CDR1 SNHLY and CDR2 FYNNEI. The CDR3 is made up of 12 amino acids. V was clipped by 6 bases and J by 5 bases, with 11 bases between them. In DNA, the CDR3 is TGTGCCAGCAGGTGGAGCAACCACGAGCAGTACTTC. It yields the protein CASRWSNHEQYF.

The rearrangement joins TRBV6-6 to TRBJ1-5; D possibly corresponds to TRBD1 (6 bases). CDR3 length: 15 amino acids. Germline V gene lookup returns CDR1 MNHNY and CDR2 SVGAGI (reference sequence). V was shortened by 0 bases and J by 8 bases, with 14 bases between the two germline ends. In nucleotides, the CDR3 is TGTGCCAGCAGTTACTCCCACAGGGTAGTGGAGCCCCAGCATTTT. It translates to CASSYSHRVVEPQHF.

V and J are TRBV7-8 and TRBJ2-7; TRBD2 is a possible D gene (5 bases). The germline V and J ends were trimmed by 5 bases and 4 bases, with 21 bases remaining between them. CDR1 is SGHVS and CDR2 is FQNEAQ in the germline V gene. This CDR3 spans 16 amino acids. CDR3 DNA sequence: TGTGCCAGCAGCCTCGGAGTGGCGGGCGGCGATTACGAGCAGTACTTC. It translates to CASSLGVAGGDYEQYF.

The rearrangement uses TRBV2 and TRBJ2-7; D could derive from TRBD1 or TRBD2 (5 bases each). CDR3 length: 15 residues. V lost 4 bases to trimming and J lost 1 base, with 14 bases between them. From germline, CDR1 is SNHLY and CDR2 FYNNEI. The CDR3 nucleotides read TGTGCCAGCAGTGCTCCCGGGACGCGATCCTACGAGCAGTACTTC. The encoded protein is CASSAPGTRSYEQYF.

This chain joins TRBV19 and TRBJ2-3; TRBD2 is a possible D gene (6 bases). The V end was cut by 4 bases, the J end by 0 bases, with 14 bases between. The CDR3 runs to 16 residues. Germline V gene lookup returns CDR1 LNHDA and CDR2 SQIVND (reference sequence). Here the CDR3 DNA reads TGTGCCAGTAGTACCCTCCTAGCGCCGAGCACAGATACGCAGTATTTT. Amino acids: CASSTLLAPSTDTQYF.

This chain uses TRBV18 with TRBJ2-7; tentative D call: TRBD1 (6 bases). Trimming shortened V by 4 bases and J by 9 bases, and 13 bases separated the two germline ends. Looked up from germline, CDR1 is KGHSH and CDR2 is LQKENI. The CDR3 contains 12 residues. CDR3 in amino acids: CASSRALQGQYF. The CDR3 DNA is TGTGCCAGCTCACGAGCTCTACAGGGGCAGTACTTC.

This chain uses TRBV7-9 with TRBJ1-6; TRBD1 is a possible D gene (5 bases). Germline CDR1 SEHNR, CDR2 FQNEAQ (reference sequence). The CDR3 has 17 amino acids. V lost 1 base to trimming and J lost 9 bases, with 19 bases between them. The CDR3 nucleotides are TGTGCCAGCAGCTTAGAGGTCAAGGCAGGGTCCAGTTCACCCCTCCACTTT. Residues: CASSLEVKAGSSSPLHF.

The chain couples TRBV15 to TRBJ2-1; 9 positions agree with TRBD2. CDR1 and CDR2 from the germline V gene are LNHNV and YYDKDF (reference sequence). This CDR3 comprises 16 residues. J gave up 7 bases and V 0 bases, and 7 bases lay outside the gene matches. The CDR3 DNA is TGTGCCACCAGCAGAGAAGGCGGGAGGGCCATGAATGAGCAGTTCTTC. Protein: CATSREGGRAMNEQFF.